The 26 T cell receptor beta chains below were found in one sample sequenced in a study of CD8 T cells in ankylosing spondylitis. A single record per CDR3 protein comes from TCRdb applying MiXCR to the 5' RACE reads. The sample carries 230,000 or so distinct CDR3 sequences, more than 20% recorded once. Sequences were obtained from blood, either unsorted or a sorted T cell fraction (not recorded which). The receptor source for this set is a male donor with ankylosing spondylitis or in good health (not recorded which).

V and J are TRBV20-1 and TRBJ2-1; 10 bases align to TRBD2. This CDR3 comprises 14 residues. V lost 3 bases, J lost 9 bases, and 8 bases stayed unmatched. Germline lookup yields CDR1 DFQATT and CDR2 SNEGSKA (reference sequence). In DNA form, the CDR3 reads TGCAGTGCTAGTTCCAGCGGGGGGGCAACTGAGCAGTTCTTC. Its translation: CSASSSGGATEQFF.

The CDR3 DNA is TGTGCCAGCAGAGGACAGGGTTCGTCGACTGAAGCTTTCTTT. Amino acid sequence: CASRGQGSSTEAFF. The chain joins TRBV28 to TRBJ1-1; 8 nucleotides align to TRBD1. The V and J ends lost 6 bases and 5 bases, in that order; junction bases with no gene match: 8. This CDR3 is 14 amino acids long. Germline assignment: CDR1 MDHEN and CDR2 SYDVKM.

This clonotype was counted a few times. The chain is built from TRBV7-3 and TRBJ1-4; tentatively, D is TRBD1 (6 bases). Trimming left V 5 bases short and J 7 bases short, with 20 bases between. The CDR3 has 16 residues. Per germline, CDR1 SGHTA and CDR2 FQGTGA. CDR3 DNA: TGTGCCAGCAGCCCACCCCGGGGTAGGGGGTGTGAAAAACTGTTTTTT. It yields the protein CASSPPRGRGCEKLFF.

The V gene is TRBV12-3 or TRBV12-4, the J gene TRBJ2-2, with 10 bases matching TRBD1. V shed 5 bases and J 6 bases; nucleotides not matched to a gene: 6. The CDR3 loop spans 15 amino acids. The CDR3 spells CASSASGTGAGELFF. CDR3 sequence (DNA): TGTGCCAGCAGTGCTTCTGGGACAGGGGCCGGGGAGCTGTTTTTT.

At least ten counts were recorded for this clonotype. J is TRBJ2-3 and V is TRBV20-1, with D unresolved. Germline assignment: CDR1 DFQATT and CDR2 SNEGSKA (reference sequence). Between the trimmed V and J ends, which lost 3 bases and 5 bases, there was a span of 6 bases. The CDR3 has 11 residues. The CDR3 sequence: CSASAVDTQYF. The CDR3 region has the DNA TGCAGTGCTAGTGCAGTAGATACGCAGTATTTT.

V and J are TRBV10-3 and TRBJ2-5; 7 bases align to TRBD2. Germline V gene sequence: CDR1 ENHRY, CDR2 SYGVKD. The CDR3 has 14 residues. V trimming: 5 bases; J trimming: 1 base; junction bases outside the gene matches: 4. The CDR3 coding sequence is TGTGCCATCAGTAGGAGCGGGATCCAAGAGACCCAGTACTTC. It encodes CAISRSGIQETQYF.

The chain employs TRBV20-1 and TRBJ2-3; D is ambiguous. V was pared by 6 bases and J by 0 bases, with 10 bases between. Looked up from germline, CDR1 is DFQATT and CDR2 is SNEGSKA (reference sequence). The CDR3 extends over 13 amino acids. For the CDR3, the DNA is TGCAGTGCCCCGGATACTAGCACAGATACGCAGTATTTT. Protein sequence: CSAPDTSTDTQYF.

This clonotype was detected only once. The chain is built from TRBV20-1 and TRBJ1-1, with TRBD1 as a possible D gene (5 bases). With 0 bases removed from V and 0 bases from J, the gap between germline ends came to 14 bases. The CDR3 is 16 amino acids. The germline CDR1 and CDR2 sequences are DFQATT and SNEGSKA (reference sequence). This CDR3 reads CSARDRGGQMNTEAFF. CDR3 in DNA: TGCAGTGCTAGAGATAGGGGCGGACAAATGAACACTGAAGCTTTCTTT.

The V gene is TRBV5-1, the J gene TRBJ1-2, with TRBD1 as a possible D gene (6 bases). Trimming took off 4 bases at V and 7 bases at J, with 17 bases between the two ends. The length of the CDR3 is 14 residues. Germline V gene lookup returns CDR1 SGHRS and CDR2 YFSETQ. The DNA of the CDR3 is TGCGCCAGCAGCGTGGAACAGGGACGCGGTGGCTACACCTTC. This codes for CASSVEQGRGGYTF.

This clonotype was seen more than once but under ten times. The rearrangement links TRBV6-1 to TRBJ2-3, with D uncertain. This CDR3 is 14 amino acids long. The V end lost 11 bases, the J end lost 1 base, and 16 bases lay between the germline ends. Germline CDR1 and CDR2: MNHNS and SASEGT. In DNA, the CDR3 is TGTGCCGGCGCCACCCAAGGAGGCACAGATACGCAGTATTTT. This translates into CAGATQGGTDTQYF.

This clonotype was observed many times. CDR3 in DNA: TGCAGCGTCCGACCGGGACAGAGCACAGATACGCAGTATTTT. This gives the protein CSVRPGQSTDTQYF. This chain joins TRBV29-1 and TRBJ2-3; TRBD1 matches 7 bases. Germline V CDR1 and CDR2: SQVTM, ANQGSEA. Trimming at V came to 6 bases and at J to 0 bases, leaving 6 bases not matched to a gene. The CDR3 length is 14 residues.

This clonotype was detected once. The V and J genes are TRBV18 and TRBJ1-1; TRBD1 matches at 9 bases. The CDR3 length is 18 residues. J gave up 3 bases and V 6 bases, and 17 bases lay outside the gene matches. Germline V gives CDR1 KGHSH, CDR2 LQKENI. DNA of the CDR3: TGTGCCAGCTCTCTTAGTAAGGGTACAGGGGGCCGGGACACTGAAGCTTTCTTT. It yields the protein CASSLSKGTGGRDTEAFF.

This chain links TRBV6-1 with TRBJ2-5, with 10 nucleotides matching TRBD2. Germline V gene data show CDR1 as MNHNS and CDR2 as SASEGT. The CDR3 spans 13 residues. V trimming: 9 bases; J trimming: 3 bases; junction bases outside the gene matches: 4. In nucleotides, the CDR3 is TGTGCCAGGGTTAGCGGGGGGAAAGAGACCCAGTACTTC. Encoded protein: CARVSGGKETQYF.

V usage is TRBV20-1 and J usage is TRBJ2-7; 10 bases map to TRBD1. The CDR3 is 14 amino acids. With V trimmed by 5 bases and J by 0 bases, 4 bases remained unmatched. Germline V gene data show CDR1 as DFQATT and CDR2 as SNEGSKA (reference sequence). CDR3 DNA: TGCAGTGCTCAGGGACAGGGGAGCTCCTACGAGCAGTACTTC. Protein: CSAQGQGSSYEQYF.

This clonotype occurred a few times. V is TRBV5-6 and J is TRBJ2-1; maybe TRBD1 (6 bases). Looked up from germline, CDR1 is SGHDT and CDR2 is YYEEEE. With 2 bases removed from V and 5 bases from J, the gap between germline ends came to 17 bases. This CDR3 is built from 16 residues. CDR3 bases: TGTGCCAGCAGCTTCCCACAGGGTGCCCGACACAATGAGCAGTTCTTC. It translates to CASSFPQGARHNEQFF.

J is TRBJ1-6 and V is TRBV2; D possibly corresponds to TRBD1 (5 bases). Germline loops: CDR1 SNHLY, CDR2 FYNNEI. V was trimmed by 4 bases and J by 3 bases, leaving 19 bases between them. The CDR3 spans 18 residues. Here the CDR3 DNA reads TGTGCCAGCAGTGTATTTATAGGGGACGGGAACTATAATTCACCCCTCCACTTT. It codes for CASSVFIGDGNYNSPLHF.

This clonotype was detected ten times or more. The gene calls are TRBV6-2 or TRBV6-3 and TRBJ1-2; D is undetermined. The CDR3 runs 15 residues. V lost 5 bases and J 5 bases, leaving 18 bases between the germline ends. Per germline, CDR1 MNHEY and CDR2 SVGEGT. The CDR3 region has the DNA TGTGCCAGCAGTCAAACAACGGCGGGGAATTATGGCTACACCTTC. Translated: CASSQTTAGNYGYTF.

This clonotype was seen many times. The chain has TRBV20-1 and TRBJ1-2; D is perhaps TRBD1 (5 bases). The ends were cut back, 2 bases at V and 2 bases at J, with 12 bases in the middle. Germline loops: CDR1 DFQATT, CDR2 SNEGSKA (reference sequence). The CDR3 is made up of 14 amino acids. CDR3 residues: CSARLGGGNYGYTF. In nucleotides, the CDR3 is TGCAGTGCTAGACTTGGTGGGGGAAACTATGGCTACACCTTC.

The rearrangement uses TRBV6-1 and TRBJ2-7; the D is unclear. The germline V and J ends were trimmed by 6 bases and 0 bases, with 15 bases remaining between them. Per germline, CDR1 MNHNS and CDR2 SASEGT. CDR3 size: 15 residues. The DNA for the CDR3 is TGTGCCAGCAGACCCGACACTACGAGCTCCTACGAGCAGTACTTC. It is translated as CASRPDTTSSYEQYF.

This clonotype was seen just once. One junction end does not reproduce the germline sequence, and a read error may be involved. CDR3 in amino acids: CASSWAGGISGYTF. The DNA of the CDR3 is TGTGCCAGTAGTTGGGCAGGGGGCATAAGTGGCTACACCTTC. This sequence joins TRBV12-3 or TRBV12-4 and TRBJ1-2; 8 nucleotides match TRBD1. The CDR3 contains 14 residues.

In its sample, this clonotype was seen a few times. The chain links TRBV6-1 to TRBJ2-5; maybe TRBD2 (6 bases). V gave up 7 bases and J gave up 0 bases, with 15 bases separating them. Germline lookup yields CDR1 MNHNS and CDR2 SASEGT. CDR3 size: 15 residues. This chain's CDR3 is CASNPGLGYQETQYF. The CDR3 DNA follows: TGTGCCAGCAATCCGGGACTTGGGTACCAAGAGACCCAGTACTTC.

This clonotype was seen a handful of times. The chain combines TRBV12-3 or TRBV12-4 with TRBJ2-3; 8 bases match TRBD1. V lost 8 bases, J lost 8 bases, and 12 bases stayed unmatched. This CDR3 spans 14 amino acids. In nucleotides, the CDR3 is TGTGCCAGCGGGCTCGGACAGGGTAGAGGTACGCAGTATTTT. It codes for CASGLGQGRGTQYF.

V usage is TRBV7-9 and J usage is TRBJ2-5; D is possibly TRBD1 (6 bases). The V gene's germline CDR1 is SEHNR and CDR2 FQNEAQ (reference sequence). This CDR3 spans 13 amino acids. Trimming removed 11 bases at V and 4 bases at J, with 17 bases between. The CDR3 is CASGPTGIETQYF. DNA for the CDR3: TGTGCCTCCGGGCCTACAGGGATAGAGACCCAGTACTTC.

This clonotype was seen repeatedly, ten times or more. The V call is TRBV29-1, the J call TRBJ1-3; TRBD1 matches 7 bases. Losses at the gene ends were 6 bases for V and 1 base for J; bases not matched to a gene: 6. The CDR3 length is 14 residues. Germline V gene data show CDR1 as SQVTM and CDR2 as ANQGSEA. CDR3 protein: CSVTTGTSGNTIYF. DNA of the CDR3: TGCAGCGTCACGACAGGGACTTCTGGAAACACCATATATTTT.

In its sample, this clonotype was seen many times. The V gene is TRBV5-1, the J gene TRBJ2-1; 8 nucleotides line up with TRBD1. Germline CDR1 and CDR2: SGHRS and YFSETQ. The CDR3 runs 12 residues. After removal of 3 bases from V and 9 bases from J, the junction contained 2 bases not matched to a gene. This CDR3 reads CASSYTGGEQFF. In nucleotides, the CDR3 is TGCGCCAGCAGCTACACAGGGGGTGAGCAGTTCTTC. The variable domain in full, with the rest retrieved from reference TRBV5-1 and TRBJ2-1, is KAGVTQTPRYLIKTRGQQVTLSCSPISGHRSVSWYQQTPGQGLQFLFEYFSETQRNKGNFPGRFSGRQFSNSRSEMNVSTLELGDSALYLCASSYTGGEQFFGPGTRLTVL.

The chain is built from TRBV20-1 and TRBJ1-6, with D unclear. V gave up 4 bases and J gave up 0 bases, with 4 bases separating them. Germline V CDR1 and CDR2: DFQATT, SNEGSKA (reference sequence). This CDR3 has 13 amino acids. This CDR3 reads CSATVSYNSPLHF. The CDR3 DNA follows: TGCAGTGCTACCGTCTCCTATAATTCACCCCTCCACTTT.